The rows below give T cell receptor beta chains drawn from one sample of a study of T cells after yellow fever vaccination. TCRdb recomputed calls from the 5' RACE reads with MiXCR, one row per CDR3 protein. The sample has around 70,000 distinct CDR3 sequences, more than 5.5% seen once. The material sequenced was CD8+ T cells sorted from PBMCs, taken roughly 5 days after the first yellow fever vaccination. The receptors were gathered from a man aged 18 to 35 who received the YFV17D yellow fever vaccine. The CDR3 runs from the conserved cysteine through the conserved F or W. Fields, in order: D gene, J gene, V gene, clone size, CDR3 DNA, CDR3 protein. A D gene is named only where the DNA matches it firmly. Clone size is shown for a subset of rows, as once, few, many or a class of expanded clone.

TRBD1,TRBJ1-2,TRBV6-5,few,TGTGCCAGCAGTTACTCGGGACAGACAAACTATGGCTACACCTTC,CASSYSGQTNYGYTF
.,TRBJ2-2,TRBV6-5,.,TGTGCCAGCAGTTACTCGATCAGGAGGAGTCACACGGGGGAGCTGTTTTTT,CASSYSIRRSHTGELFF
.,TRBJ1-5,TRBV27,many,TGTGCCAGCAGTCGGGGACTGACTAATCAGCCCCAGCATTTT,CASSRGLTNQPQHF
TRBD2,TRBJ2-7,TRBV7-8,many,TGTGCCAGCAGCCAGCGGGGGTCTTCCTACGAGCAGTACTTC,CASSQRGSSYEQYF
TRBD1,TRBJ2-1,TRBV2,few,TGTGCCAGCAACTCCTGGAGGGGGACAGGGGGACTCGGTGAGCAGTTCTTC,CASNSWRGTGGLGEQFF
.,TRBJ1-2,TRBV4-1,few,TGCGCCAGCAGCCAAGAATTAGGAGTGCATAACTATGGCTACACCTTC,CASSQELGVHNYGYTF
.,TRBJ2-1,TRBV7-8,many,TGTGCCAGCAGCTCCGTAGTGAGTTTAAGCTCCTACAATGAGCAGTTCTTC,CASSSVVSLSSYNEQFF
.,TRBJ2-6,TRBV28,.,TGTGCCAGCAGTTTCCGCCAGGGAAGGTTGAGCTCTGGGGCCAACGTCCTGACTTTC,CASSFRQGRLSSGANVLTF
.,TRBJ1-1,TRBV29-1,.,TGCAGCGTTCTGACCTTCGCAGAAGCTTTCTTT,CSVLTFAEAFF
.,TRBJ2-3,TRBV6-2/TRBV6-3,many,TGTGCCAGCAGCGAGGATCATGAGACTAGCACAGATACGCAGTATTTT,CASSEDHETSTDTQYF
.,TRBJ2-7,TRBV4-3,.,TGCGCCAGCAGCCCTGTAGGGGGTCCCTACGAGCAGTACTTC,CASSPVGGPYEQYF
TRBD2,TRBJ2-3,TRBV7-2,few,TGTGCCAGCAGCTTAACTAGCGGGGGGGCCGCAGATACGCAGTATTTT,CASSLTSGGAADTQYF
.,TRBJ1-2,TRBV5-1,many,TGCGCCAGCCGCCTTACACCAGGACGCTACACCTTC,CASRLTPGRYTF
.,TRBJ2-3,TRBV5-6,many,TGTGCCAGCAGCTCAACTCTCACAGATACGCAGTATTTT,CASSSTLTDTQYF
TRBD1,TRBJ2-7,TRBV11-1,few,TGTGCCAGCAGCTTAGCGGGACAGGGTCTCGACGAGCAGTACTTC,CASSLAGQGLDEQYF
.,TRBJ2-3,TRBV9,few,TGTGCCAGCAGCGACCCCGGGACTTCAACAGATACGCAGTATTTT,CASSDPGTSTDTQYF
TRBD1,TRBJ2-1,TRBV24-1,many,TGTGCCACCAGTGGGACAGGGGCCTACAATGAGCAGTTCTTC,CATSGTGAYNEQFF
.,TRBJ1-5,TRBV20-1,few,TGCAGTGCAGACGAACCAGACATACACCAGCCCCAGCATTTT,CSADEPDIHQPQHF
.,TRBJ1-1,TRBV7-8,few,TGTGCCAGCAGCTTAGGTGGCGTACCAGGTACTGAAGCTTTCTTT,CASSLGGVPGTEAFF
.,TRBJ1-5,TRBV7-9,few,TGTGCCAGCAGCTCGGGACGGCCTAATCAGCCCCAGCATTTT,CASSSGRPNQPQHF
.,TRBJ2-3,TRBV24-1,few,TGTGCCACCAGTGATGGGGGGATTCCCACAGATACGCAGTATTTT,CATSDGGIPTDTQYF
.,TRBJ2-5,TRBV12-3/TRBV12-4,many,TGTGCCAGCAGTCGACAGACACCCCAAGAGACCCAGTACTTC,CASSRQTPQETQYF
TRBD2,TRBJ2-3,TRBV4-1,.,TGCGCCAGCAGCCGACCCCAAACAGCGGGGGGGCCCGCAGATACGCAGTATTTT,CASSRPQTAGGPADTQYF
.,TRBJ1-1,TRBV4-3,.,TGCGCCAGCAGCCAAGATCTAGAAAATGAAAGGGGCGGGTTTTCAGCTTTCTTT,CASSQDLENERGGFSAFF
TRBD2,TRBJ2-1,TRBV20-1,.,TGCAGTGCTAGAGTTGGGGCTAGCGGGGGGGTACGGGGTGAGCAGTTCTTC,CSARVGASGGVRGEQFF
.,TRBJ1-1,TRBV14,few,TGTGCCAGCAGTCCGGGGGCTTGGAGTACTGAAGCTTTCTTT,CASSPGAWSTEAFF
.,TRBJ1-6,TRBV7-3,.,TGTGCCAGCAGCTTAATTGGGGAGGGCTATTCACCCCTCCACTTT,CASSLIGEGYSPLHF
.,TRBJ2-7,TRBV4-1,many,TGCGCCAGCAGCCAAGATTTCCCCACTCCCAGCTACGAGCAGTACTTC,CASSQDFPTPSYEQYF
.,TRBJ2-3,TRBV3-1,few,TGTGCCAGCAGCCGAAGCGGCGCGGCTCGTCCTAGCACAGATACGCAGTATTTT,CASSRSGAARPSTDTQYF
.,TRBJ2-6,TRBV11-2,few,TGTGCCAGCAGCCCGGGTTGGGGACGGGTCTCTGGGGCCAACGTCCTGACTTTC,CASSPGWGRVSGANVLTF
.,TRBJ1-1,TRBV6-5,many,TGTGCCAGCAGGTTATCCTGGGGGACGAACACTGAAGCTTTCTTT,CASRLSWGTNTEAFF
.,TRBJ2-3,TRBV12-3/TRBV12-4,many,TGTGCCAGCAGGCCCCTGGACACAGATACGCAGTATTTT,CASRPLDTDTQYF
.,TRBJ1-2,TRBV29-1,.,TGCAGCGTTATCTCGACAGAGGGGGGCTACACCTTC,CSVISTEGGYTF
.,TRBJ2-7,TRBV29-1,many,TGCAGCGGGGGGGGCGGCGAGCAGTACTTC,CSGGGGEQYF
.,TRBJ2-1,TRBV12-3/TRBV12-4,many,TGTGCCAGCAGTCCTAGGAACAATGAGCAGTTCTTC,CASSPRNNEQFF
.,TRBJ2-6,TRBV13,many,TGTGCCAGCAGCCCTCGTTGGGACACCTCTGGGGCCAACGTCCTGACTTTC,CASSPRWDTSGANVLTF
TRBD2,TRBJ2-3,TRBV27,many,TGTGCCAGCAGTTTAAGCGGGGGGCTCTACACAGATACGCAGTATTTT,CASSLSGGLYTDTQYF
TRBD1,TRBJ1-1,TRBV10-2,few,TGCGCCAGCAGTGTCCAGGGGGCCGGTGAAGCTTTCTTT,CASSVQGAGEAFF
.,TRBJ1-2,TRBV12-3/TRBV12-4,many,TGTGCCAGCAGTCCAGCCCAAACAGGGTGGGGCGATGGCTACACCTTC,CASSPAQTGWGDGYTF
.,TRBJ1-1,TRBV12-3/TRBV12-4,few,TGTGCCAGCAGGTTCCGGGACCCTCACCCTGAAGCTTTCTTT,CASRFRDPHPEAFF
TRBD1,TRBJ2-5,TRBV4-2,many,TGTGCCAGCAGCCAACACTCGACAGGGGCGCAGGAGACCCAGTACTTC,CASSQHSTGAQETQYF
.,TRBJ2-6,TRBV4-2,.,TGTGCCAGCAGCCAAGAGGGGGCTGGGGCCAACGTCCTGACTTTC,CASSQEGAGANVLTF
.,TRBJ2-3,TRBV11-1,few,TGTGCCAGCAGCTTAGCGCGGGCAGGATTAATTGGCACAGATACGCAGTATTTT,CASSLARAGLIGTDTQYF
TRBD2,TRBJ2-7,TRBV18,many,TGTGCCAGCTCACCACAGGAAGCTAGCGGCACCTACGAGCAGTACTTC,CASSPQEASGTYEQYF